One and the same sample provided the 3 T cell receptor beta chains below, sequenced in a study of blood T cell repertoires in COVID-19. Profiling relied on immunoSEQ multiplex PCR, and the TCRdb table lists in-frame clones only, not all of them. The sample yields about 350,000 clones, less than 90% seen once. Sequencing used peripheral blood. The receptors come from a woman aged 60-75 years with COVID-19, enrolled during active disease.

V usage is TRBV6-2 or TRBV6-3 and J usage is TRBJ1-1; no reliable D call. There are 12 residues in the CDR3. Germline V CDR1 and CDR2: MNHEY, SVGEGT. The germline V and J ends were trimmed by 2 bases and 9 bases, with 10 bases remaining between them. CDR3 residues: CASSYAQTKAFF. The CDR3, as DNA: TGTGCCAGCAGTTACGCACAAACGAAAGCTTTCTTT.

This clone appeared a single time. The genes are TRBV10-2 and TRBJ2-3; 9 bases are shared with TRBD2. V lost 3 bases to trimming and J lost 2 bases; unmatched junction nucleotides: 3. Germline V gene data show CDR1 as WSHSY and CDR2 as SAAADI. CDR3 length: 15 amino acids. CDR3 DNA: TGCGCCAGCAGTGACCTAGCGGGGCCCACAGATACGCAGTATTTT. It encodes CASSDLAGPTDTQYF.

This CDR3 is CASSHLQGDTQYF. In DNA, the CDR3 is TGTGCCAGCAGCCATTTACAGGGCGATACGCAGTATTTT. This chain uses TRBV4-2 with TRBJ2-3, with TRBD1 as a possible D gene (6 bases). This CDR3 is 13 amino acids long. The germline CDR1 and CDR2 sequences are LGHNA and YNFKEQ. V lost 3 bases to trimming and J lost 6 bases, with 10 bases between them.